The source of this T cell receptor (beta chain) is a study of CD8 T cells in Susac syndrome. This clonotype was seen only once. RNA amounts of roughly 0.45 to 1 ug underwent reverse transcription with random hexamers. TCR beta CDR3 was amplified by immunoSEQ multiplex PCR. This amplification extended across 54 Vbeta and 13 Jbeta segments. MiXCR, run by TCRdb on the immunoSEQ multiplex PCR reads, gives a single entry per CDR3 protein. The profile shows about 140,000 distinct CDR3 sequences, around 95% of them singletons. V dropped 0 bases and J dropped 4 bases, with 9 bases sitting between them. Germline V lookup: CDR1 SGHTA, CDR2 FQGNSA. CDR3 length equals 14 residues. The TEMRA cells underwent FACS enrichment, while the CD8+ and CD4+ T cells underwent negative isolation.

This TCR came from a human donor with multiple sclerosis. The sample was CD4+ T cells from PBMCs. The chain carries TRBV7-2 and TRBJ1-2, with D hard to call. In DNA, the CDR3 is TGTGCCAGCAGCTTAGCGATCCAGCTCTATGGCTACACCTTC. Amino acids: CASSLAIQLYGYTF. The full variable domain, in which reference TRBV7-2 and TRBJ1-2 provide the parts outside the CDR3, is GAGVSQSPSNKVTEKGKDVELRCDPISGHTALYWYRQSLGQGLEFLIYFQGNSAPDKSGLPSDRFSAERTGGSVSTLTIQRTQQEDSAVYLCASSLAIQLYGYTFGSGTRLTVV.